What follows are 30 T cell receptor beta chains derived from one specimen sequenced in a study of shared clonotypes between healthy human individuals. As defined, naive CD8 cells were CD45RO-negative and positively selected for CCR7, with terminally differentiated effector memory CD45RA+ cells excluded. Measured with immunoSEQ multiplex PCR; TCRdb has only the in-frame clones, and not every one. In the table there are around 2.1 million clones, roughly 91% of which are singletons. Sequenced material: naive CD8+ T cells from PBMCs. These receptors all stem from a man between 18 and 35 years old in good health. Some clones in this sample may be carry-over from other donors' samples.

The chain has TRBV15 and TRBJ2-2; tentatively, D is TRBD2 (6 bases). The V end was cut by 3 bases, the J end by 7 bases, with 12 bases between. CDR3 length equals 14 residues. CDR1 is LNHNV and CDR2 is YYDKDF in the germline V gene (reference sequence). In nucleotides, the CDR3 is TGTGCCACCAGCAGCGCAGGGAGGAACGGGGAGCTGTTTTTT. Its protein is CATSSAGRNGELFF. The full variable domain, rest sourced from reference TRBV15 and TRBJ2-2, is DAMVIQNPRYQVTQFGKPVTLSCSQTLNHNVMYWYQQKSSQAPKLLFHYYDKDFNNEADTPDNFQSRRPNTSFCFLDIRSPGLGDTAMYLCATSSAGRNGELFFGEGSRLTVL.

The chain employs TRBV5-6 and TRBJ1-2; D remains unclear. V lost 0 bases and J lost 4, with 7 bases in between. The CDR3 runs to 13 residues. Germline-derived CDR1 and CDR2 are SGHDT and YYEEEE. This chain's CDR3 is CASSLEQVYGYTF. CDR3 nucleotide sequence: TGTGCCAGCAGCTTGGAACAAGTCTATGGCTACACCTTC.

This clone is a singleton in its sample. This chain uses TRBV28 with TRBJ2-1; 9 bases align to TRBD2. With 1 base clipped from V and 7 bases from J, the junction kept 14 bases outside the gene matches. The CDR3 totals 18 residues. The germline V gene has CDR1 MDHEN and CDR2 SYDVKM. CDR3 in DNA: TGTGCCAGCAGTTTATACGGGGCGGCGGGAGGGCCTGGAAATGAGCAGTTCTTC. It yields the protein CASSLYGAAGGPGNEQFF.

The rearrangement uses TRBV27 and TRBJ2-7; D may be TRBD1 or TRBD2 (5 bases each). Germline loops: CDR1 MNHEY, CDR2 SMNVEV (reference sequence). Trimming shortened V by 6 bases and J by 2 bases, and 20 bases separated the two germline ends. CDR3 size: 16 residues. DNA of the CDR3: TGTGCCAGCAGACCGGTGGTCGTGGGACGAACCTACGAGCAGTACTTC. Residues: CASRPVVVGRTYEQYF.

This clone has only one observation. This sequence joins TRBV5-4 and TRBJ2-1, with 9 bases that match TRBD2. This CDR3 spans 16 amino acids. The V gene end was trimmed by 1 base and the J gene end by 5 bases; junction bases not matched to a gene: 7. CDR1 and CDR2 (germline): SGHNT, YYREEE (reference sequence). This CDR3 reads CASSLLAGGPNNEQFF. The CDR3 bases are TGTGCCAGCAGCTTGCTGGCGGGAGGGCCCAACAATGAGCAGTTCTTC.

The J gene is TRBJ2-3, the V gene TRBV11-1; TRBD1 aligns across 8 bases. The germline gives CDR1 SGHAT, CDR2 FQDESV (reference sequence). V lost 5 bases to trimming and J lost 2 bases; unmatched junction nucleotides: 15. CDR3 length: 18 residues. In nucleotides, the CDR3 is TGTGCCAGCAGCGCGGGACGCAGGGGGCGGAGGTACACAGATACGCAGTATTTT. It specifies CASSAGRRGRRYTDTQYF.

The rearrangement uses TRBV5-6 and TRBJ2-5; D is undetermined. The J call is uncertain, as TRBJ2-7 better fits the DNA end. The CDR3 spans 13 residues. Per germline, CDR1 SGHDT and CDR2 YYEEEE. In DNA form, the CDR3 reads TGTGCCAGCAGCTTGGAAGGGATCTACGAGCAGTACTTC. As protein: CASSLEGIYEQYF.

In the case of this clone: At one end the junction does not follow the germline gene, possibly because of a read error. The CDR3 is CASSLGSKALF. The CDR3 bases are TGTGCCAGCAGCTTGGGTAGTAAGGCCCTCTTC. The chain is built from TRBV5-4 and TRBJ2-7; D not resolved. Germline V gives CDR1 SGHNT, CDR2 YYREEE (reference sequence). CDR3 length equals 11 residues.

The rearrangement uses TRBV27 and TRBJ2-5; possible D gene TRBD2, 6 bases. The CDR3 spans 15 residues. The ends were cut back, 2 bases at V and 7 bases at J, with 17 bases in the middle. Germline CDR1 reads MNHEY; CDR2 reads SMNVEV (reference sequence). The CDR3 reads CASSLILGTRGTQYF. For the CDR3, the DNA is TGTGCCAGCAGTTTAATCTTGGGAACGCGGGGGACCCAGTACTTC.

The chain recombines TRBV7-6 with TRBJ1-5, with D unclear. This CDR3 is 15 amino acids long. CDR1 SGHVS and CDR2 FNYEAQ come from the germline V gene. Trimming took 4 bases from V and 5 from J, leaving 15 bases between them. CDR3 loop: CASSSHLLPDQPQHF. Here the CDR3 DNA reads TGTGCCAGCAGCTCACACCTTCTACCGGATCAGCCCCAGCATTTT.

This chain connects TRBV27 to TRBJ2-7, with 9 bases that match TRBD1. V lost 6 bases to trimming and J lost 6 bases; unmatched junction nucleotides: 15. Germline loops: CDR1 MNHEY, CDR2 SMNVEV (reference sequence). The CDR3 loop spans 16 amino acids. The CDR3 sequence is CASSPLLQQGAVEQYF. CDR3 DNA sequence: TGTGCCAGCAGCCCACTACTCCAACAGGGGGCTGTCGAGCAGTACTTC.

The chain joins TRBV30 to TRBJ1-2, with TRBD1 as a possible D gene (5 bases). The CDR3 is made up of 14 amino acids. V was cut by 0 bases and J by 4 bases, with 12 bases left in between. Germline V CDR1 and CDR2: GTSNPN, SVGIG (reference sequence). DNA of the CDR3: TGTGCCTGGAGTGTATCAGCCAGGGCCTATGGCTACACCTTC. Amino acid sequence: CAWSVSARAYGYTF.

V is TRBV4-2 and J is TRBJ2-7; 9 positions match TRBD1. The junction had 5 bases not matched to a gene; V was cut back by 4 bases and J by 4 bases. CDR3 size: 14 residues. CDR1 LGHNA and CDR2 YNFKEQ come from the germline V gene. CDR3: CASSRDRDVYEQYF. CDR3 in DNA: TGTGCCAGCAGCCGGGACAGGGATGTGTACGAGCAGTACTTC.

The genes are TRBV5-1 and TRBJ2-1; 10 nucleotides align to TRBD1. The CDR3 is 15 residues long. J lost 5 bases, V lost 3 bases, and 5 bases had no gene match. Germline-derived CDR1 and CDR2 are SGHRS and YFSETQ. The CDR3: CASSSTGGANNEQFF. The CDR3 DNA follows: TGCGCCAGCAGCTCGACAGGGGGCGCAAACAATGAGCAGTTCTTC. The whole variable domain, remainder taken from reference TRBV5-1 and TRBJ2-1, is KAGVTQTPRYLIKTRGQQVTLSCSPISGHRSVSWYQQTPGQGLQFLFEYFSETQRNKGNFPGRFSGRQFSNSRSEMNVSTLELGDSALYLCASSSTGGANNEQFFGPGTRLTVL.

The chain employs TRBV10-3 and TRBJ2-2, with D tentatively TRBD2 (6 bases). There are 14 residues in the CDR3. Germline V lookup: CDR1 ENHRY, CDR2 SYGVKD. V lost 7 bases, J lost 6 bases, and 15 bases lay in between. CDR3 nucleotide sequence: TGTGCCATCACCGGGACTCTCGCACCCGGGGAGCTGTTTTTT. It yields the protein CAITGTLAPGELFF.

The chain uses TRBV28 and TRBJ1-4, with D possibly TRBD1 on 6 matching bases. Germline lookup yields CDR1 MDHEN and CDR2 SYDVKM. The CDR3 spans 14 residues. V was trimmed by 3 bases and J by 8 bases, leaving 13 bases between them. The CDR3 loop reads CASSFLQGSEKLFF. The CDR3 DNA reads as TGTGCCAGCAGTTTTTTACAGGGAAGCGAAAAACTGTTTTTT. The whole variable domain, remainder taken from reference TRBV28 and TRBJ1-4, is DVKVTQSSRYLVKRTGEKVFLECVQDMDHENMFWYRQDPGLGLRLIYFSYDVKMKEKGDIPEGYSVSREKKERFSLILESASTNQTSMYLCASSFLQGSEKLFFGSGTQLSVL.

The CDR3 nucleotides are TGCGCCAGCAGCCAAGAAGATTCCGGGACAGGGAATTACGAGCAGTACTTC. Translated, it gives CASSQEDSGTGNYEQYF. The chain links TRBV4-1 to TRBJ2-7; 9 positions agree with TRBD1. Germline lookup yields CDR1 MGHRA and CDR2 YSYEKL. The CDR3 length is 17 residues. Losses at the gene ends were 0 bases for V and 4 bases for J; bases not matched to a gene: 10.

This clone is a singleton in its sample. The chain links TRBV7-2 to TRBJ2-1; 9 bases fit TRBD2. The length of the CDR3 is 19 residues. V trimming: 1 base; J trimming: 5 bases; junction bases outside the gene matches: 15. Germline V gene lookup returns CDR1 SGHTA and CDR2 FQGNSA. DNA of the CDR3: TGTGCCAGCAGCTTAGGGCCAGGGTGGGTGATAGCGGGAGACAATGAGCAGTTCTTC. It translates to CASSLGPGWVIAGDNEQFF.

The genes are TRBV18 and TRBJ2-1, with D perhaps being TRBD1 or TRBD2 (5 bases each). This CDR3 is built from 15 residues. Germline V gene lookup returns CDR1 KGHSH and CDR2 LQKENI. V lost 3 bases to trimming and J lost 2 bases, with 11 bases between them. CDR3 bases: TGTGCCAGCTCACCGGGGACGGAGGCCTACAATGAGCAGTTCTTC. It yields the protein CASSPGTEAYNEQFF.

This clone was counted between two and nine times. The CDR3 is CASNPDRSAEQFF. CDR3 bases: TGTGCCAGCAACCCGGACAGGTCGGCTGAGCAGTTCTTC. This chain uses TRBV7-9 with TRBJ2-1, with 7 positions matching TRBD1. Trimming removed 7 bases from V and 9 bases from J; junction bases left unmatched: 9. The CDR3 contains 13 residues. Germline CDR1 SEHNR, CDR2 FQNEAQ (reference sequence). Complete variable domain (other parts from reference TRBV7-9 and TRBJ2-1): DTGVSQNPRHKITKRGQNVTFRCDPISEHNRLYWYRQTLGQGPEFLTYFQNEAQLEKSRLLSDRFSAERPKGSFSTLEIQRTEQGDSAMYLCASNPDRSAEQFFGPGTRLTVL.

The V gene is TRBV27, the J gene TRBJ2-2; D perhaps matches TRBD1 (6 bases). With 6 bases removed from V and 6 bases from J, the gap between germline ends came to 17 bases. The CDR3 has 15 amino acids. Germline lookup yields CDR1 MNHEY and CDR2 SMNVEV (reference sequence). The CDR3 loop is CASRGTMGSPGELFF. CDR3 nucleotides: TGTGCCAGCAGAGGGACAATGGGAAGTCCCGGGGAGCTGTTTTTT.

The genes are TRBV28 and TRBJ2-3, with 10 nucleotides matching TRBD1. Germline CDR1 is MDHEN and CDR2 is SYDVKM. CDR3 length: 16 amino acids. The J segment lost 6 bases and the V segment lost 6 bases, leaving 12 bases of the junction unmatched. DNA of the CDR3: TGTGCCAGCAGCCCTGGGACAGGGGTGACCTCGGATACGCAGTATTTT. As protein: CASSPGTGVTSDTQYF. The whole variable domain, filled in from reference TRBV28 and TRBJ2-3, reads DVKVTQSSRYLVKRTGEKVFLECVQDMDHENMFWYRQDPGLGLRLIYFSYDVKMKEKGDIPEGYSVSREKKERFSLILESASTNQTSMYLCASSPGTGVTSDTQYFGPGTRLTVL.

In DNA form, the CDR3 reads TGTGCCAGCAGCCCTAATAGACCCAGCTCTGGGGCCAACGTCCTGACTTTC. Protein: CASSPNRPSSGANVLTF. The J gene is TRBJ2-6, the V gene TRBV28; D is uncertain. CDR1 and CDR2 (germline): MDHEN, SYDVKM. This CDR3 comprises 17 residues. Between the trimmed V and J ends, which lost 6 bases and 0 bases, there was a span of 15 bases.

This clone was detected only a few times. CDR3 DNA: TGTGCCAGCAGTACCAGGGGAGTGAACACTGAAGCTTTCTTT. Its translation is CASSTRGVNTEAFF. The chain is built from TRBV2 and TRBJ1-1, with D possibly TRBD1 on 6 matching bases. With 5 bases removed from V and 0 bases from J, the gap between germline ends came to 10 bases. The CDR3 has 14 amino acids. The germline V gene has CDR1 SNHLY and CDR2 FYNNEI.

The chain uses TRBV28 and TRBJ2-7, with 10 bases lining up with TRBD2. CDR3 size: 18 residues. The junction had 18 bases not matched to a gene; V was cut back by 6 bases and J by 4 bases. Germline CDR1 reads MDHEN; CDR2 reads SYDVKM. The CDR3 region is CASSHPRAASGSRYEQYF. CDR3 bases: TGTGCCAGCAGCCACCCCCGGGCGGCTAGCGGGAGTCGGTACGAGCAGTACTTC.

Concerning this clone: The sample has other DNA sequences that encode this CDR3 too. The gene calls are TRBV30 and TRBJ2-3, with 7 bases identical to TRBD2. Trimming cost V 0 bases and J 1 base; bases outside gene matches: 1. Germline CDR1 and CDR2: GTSNPN and SVGIG (reference sequence). CDR3 length: 14 amino acids. CDR3: CAWSVGGGTDTQYF. Here the CDR3 DNA reads TGTGCCTGGAGTGTGGGAGGGGGCACAGATACGCAGTATTTT.

The rearrangement uses TRBV19 and TRBJ1-4; TRBD1 agrees at 8 bases. The V gene's germline CDR1 is LNHDA and CDR2 SQIVND (reference sequence). This CDR3 has 16 amino acids. J gave up 5 bases and V 3 bases, and 8 bases lay outside the gene matches. The DNA for the CDR3 is TGTGCCAGTAGTATGGGAGGACAGGGATTGAATGAAAAACTGTTTTTT. Translated, it gives CASSMGGQGLNEKLFF.

This chain connects TRBV27 to TRBJ2-2; 13 bases map to TRBD2. The junction had 4 bases not matched to a gene; V was cut back by 5 bases and J by 4 bases. There are 16 residues in the CDR3. In germline, CDR1 is MNHEY, CDR2 SMNVEV (reference sequence). The CDR3 protein is CASSPRTSGSTGELFF. In DNA, the CDR3 is TGTGCCAGCAGTCCCCGGACTAGCGGGAGCACCGGGGAGCTGTTTTTT.

V usage is TRBV11-1 and J usage is TRBJ2-7; D unresolved. This CDR3 contains 13 residues. Germline assignment: CDR1 SGHAT and CDR2 FQDESV (reference sequence). V lost 3 bases and J 4 bases, leaving 10 bases between the germline ends. The CDR3 spells CASSLMVSYEQYF. The CDR3 nucleotides read TGTGCCAGCAGCTTGATGGTGAGTTACGAGCAGTACTTC.

V and J are TRBV27 and TRBJ2-3, with a tentative D call TRBD2 (5 bases). Between the trimmed V and J ends, which lost 3 bases and 5 bases, there was a span of 12 bases. The CDR3 runs to 14 residues. Germline V CDR1 and CDR2: MNHEY, SMNVEV (reference sequence). CDR3: CASSFLRGRDTQYF. The CDR3, as DNA: TGTGCCAGCAGTTTTCTCCGAGGGCGAGATACGCAGTATTTT.